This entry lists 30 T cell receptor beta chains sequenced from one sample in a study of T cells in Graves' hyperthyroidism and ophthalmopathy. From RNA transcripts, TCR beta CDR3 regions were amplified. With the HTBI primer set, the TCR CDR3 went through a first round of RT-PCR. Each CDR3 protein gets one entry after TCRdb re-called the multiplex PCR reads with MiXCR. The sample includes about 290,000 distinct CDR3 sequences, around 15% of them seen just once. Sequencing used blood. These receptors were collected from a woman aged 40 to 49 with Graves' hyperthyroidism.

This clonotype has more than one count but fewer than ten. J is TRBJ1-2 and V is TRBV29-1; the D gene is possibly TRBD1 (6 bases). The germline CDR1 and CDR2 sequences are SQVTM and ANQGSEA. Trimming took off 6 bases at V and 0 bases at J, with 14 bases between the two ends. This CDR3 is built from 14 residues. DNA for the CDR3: TGCAGCGTGATAATCAGGGGCGCTAACTATGGCTACACCTTC. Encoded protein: CSVIIRGANYGYTF. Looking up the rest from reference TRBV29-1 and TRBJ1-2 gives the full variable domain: SAVISQKPSRDICQRGTSLTIQCQVDSQVTMMFWYRQQPGQSLTLIATANQGSEATYESGFVIDKFPISRPNLTFSTLTVSNMSPEDSSIYLCSVIIRGANYGYTFGSGTRLTVV.

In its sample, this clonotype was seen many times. This CDR3 is CASSFAGDYEQYF. The DNA for the CDR3 is TGTGCCAGCAGTTTTGCAGGAGACTACGAGCAGTACTTC. The chain recombines TRBV12-3 or TRBV12-4 with TRBJ2-7, with unresolved D. CDR3 length equals 13 residues. The germline V and J ends were trimmed by 3 bases and 3 bases, with 9 bases remaining between them.

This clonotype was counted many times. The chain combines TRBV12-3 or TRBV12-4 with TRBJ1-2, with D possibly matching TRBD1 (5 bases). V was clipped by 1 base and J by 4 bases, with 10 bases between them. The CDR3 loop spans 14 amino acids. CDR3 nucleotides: TGTGCCAGCAGTTTAGAGGCTCAGGGCTATGGCTACACCTTC. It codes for CASSLEAQGYGYTF.

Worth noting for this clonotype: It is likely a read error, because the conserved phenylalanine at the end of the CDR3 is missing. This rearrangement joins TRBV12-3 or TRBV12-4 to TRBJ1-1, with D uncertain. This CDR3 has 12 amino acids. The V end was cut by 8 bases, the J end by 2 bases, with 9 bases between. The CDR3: CASVEYNTEAFS. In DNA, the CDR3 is TGTGCCAGCGTGGAGTACAACACTGAAGCTTTCTCT.

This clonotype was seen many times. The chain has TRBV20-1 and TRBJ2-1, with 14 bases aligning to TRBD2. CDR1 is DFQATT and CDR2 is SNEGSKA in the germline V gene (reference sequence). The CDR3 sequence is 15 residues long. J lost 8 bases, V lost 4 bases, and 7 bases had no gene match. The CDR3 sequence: CSAKSGTSGSYEQFF. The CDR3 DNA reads TGCAGTGCTAAATCCGGGACTAGCGGGAGCTATGAGCAGTTCTTC.

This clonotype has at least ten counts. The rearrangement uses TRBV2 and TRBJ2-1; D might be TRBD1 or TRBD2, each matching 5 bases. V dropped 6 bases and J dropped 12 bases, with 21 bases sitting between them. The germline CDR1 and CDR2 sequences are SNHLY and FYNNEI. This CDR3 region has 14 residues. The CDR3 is CASRGDPQAIVQFF. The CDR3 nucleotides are TGTGCCAGCAGGGGGGACCCCCAGGCCATAGTGCAGTTCTTC.

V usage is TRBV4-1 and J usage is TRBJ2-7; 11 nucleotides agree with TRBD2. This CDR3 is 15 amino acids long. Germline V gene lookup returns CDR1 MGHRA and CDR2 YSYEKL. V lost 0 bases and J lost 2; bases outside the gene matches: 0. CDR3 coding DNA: TGCGCCAGCAGCCAAGAGACTAGCGGGACCTACGAGCAGTACTTC. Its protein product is CASSQETSGTYEQYF.

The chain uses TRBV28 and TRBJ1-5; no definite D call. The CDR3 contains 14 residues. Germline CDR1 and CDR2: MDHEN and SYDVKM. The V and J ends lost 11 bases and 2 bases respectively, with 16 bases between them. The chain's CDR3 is CAGQTVSGNQPQHF. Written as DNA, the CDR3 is TGTGCCGGTCAAACAGTATCAGGCAATCAGCCCCAGCATTTT.

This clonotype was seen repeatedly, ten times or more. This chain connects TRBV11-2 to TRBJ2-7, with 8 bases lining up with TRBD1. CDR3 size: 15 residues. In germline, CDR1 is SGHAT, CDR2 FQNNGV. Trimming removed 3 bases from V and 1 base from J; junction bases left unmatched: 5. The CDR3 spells CASSFLQGASYEQYF. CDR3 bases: TGTGCCAGCAGCTTCCTGCAGGGGGCGTCCTACGAGCAGTACTTC.

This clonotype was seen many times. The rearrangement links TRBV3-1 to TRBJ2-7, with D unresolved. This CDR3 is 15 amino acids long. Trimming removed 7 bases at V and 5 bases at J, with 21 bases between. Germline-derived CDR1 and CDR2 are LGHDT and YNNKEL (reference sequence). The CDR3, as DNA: TGTGCCAGCACCGGCCCTTCGGCAGGTTTGGACGAGCAGTACTTC. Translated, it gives CASTGPSAGLDEQYF.

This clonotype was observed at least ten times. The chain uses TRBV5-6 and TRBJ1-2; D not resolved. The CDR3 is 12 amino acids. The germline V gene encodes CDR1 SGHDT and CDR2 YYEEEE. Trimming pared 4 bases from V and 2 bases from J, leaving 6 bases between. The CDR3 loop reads CASSAGNYGYTF. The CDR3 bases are TGTGCCAGCAGCGCCGGGAACTATGGCTACACCTTC.

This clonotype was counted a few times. The CDR3 bases are TGCAGTGCGAGGTTTGGGGGGACCGCGCATGAGCAGTTCTTC. Amino acids: CSARFGGTAHEQFF. The V and J genes are TRBV20-1 and TRBJ2-1, with D perhaps matching TRBD2 (6 bases). This CDR3 has 14 residues. The V end was cut by 6 bases, the J end by 8 bases, with 20 bases between. Germline CDR1 DFQATT, CDR2 SNEGSKA (reference sequence).

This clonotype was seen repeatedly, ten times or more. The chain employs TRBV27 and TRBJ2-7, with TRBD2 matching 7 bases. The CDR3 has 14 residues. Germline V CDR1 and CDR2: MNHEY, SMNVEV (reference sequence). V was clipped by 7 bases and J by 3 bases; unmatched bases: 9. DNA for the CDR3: TGTGCCAGCAAACAAGCGGGAACGGTCTACGAGCAGTACTTC. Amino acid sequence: CASKQAGTVYEQYF.

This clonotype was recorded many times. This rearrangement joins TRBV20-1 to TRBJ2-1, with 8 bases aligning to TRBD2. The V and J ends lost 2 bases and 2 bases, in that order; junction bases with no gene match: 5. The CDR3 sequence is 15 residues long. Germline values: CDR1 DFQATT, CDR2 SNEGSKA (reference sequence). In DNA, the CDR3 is TGCAGTGCTAGAAAGACGGGACTAGCCTACAATGAGCAGTTCTTC. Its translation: CSARKTGLAYNEQFF.

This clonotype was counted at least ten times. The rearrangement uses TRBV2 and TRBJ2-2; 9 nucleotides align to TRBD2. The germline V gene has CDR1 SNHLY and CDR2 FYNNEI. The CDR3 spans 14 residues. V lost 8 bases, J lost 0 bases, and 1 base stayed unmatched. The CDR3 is CASAGGPNTGELFF. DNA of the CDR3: TGTGCCAGCGCGGGAGGGCCGAACACCGGGGAGCTGTTTTTT.

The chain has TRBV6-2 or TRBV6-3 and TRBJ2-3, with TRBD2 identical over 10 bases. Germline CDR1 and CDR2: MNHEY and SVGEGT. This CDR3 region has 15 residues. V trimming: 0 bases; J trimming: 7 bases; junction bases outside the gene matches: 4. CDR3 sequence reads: CASSYSAGGPHTQYF. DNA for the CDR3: TGTGCCAGCAGTTACTCAGCGGGAGGGCCGCATACGCAGTATTTT.

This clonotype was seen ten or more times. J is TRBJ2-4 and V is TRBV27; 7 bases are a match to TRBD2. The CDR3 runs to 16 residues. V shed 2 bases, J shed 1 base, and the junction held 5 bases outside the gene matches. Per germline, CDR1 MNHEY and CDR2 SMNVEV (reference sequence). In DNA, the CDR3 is TGTGCCAGCAGTTTAGGGAGGGAGGGTGCCAAAAACATTCAGTACTTC. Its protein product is CASSLGREGAKNIQYF.

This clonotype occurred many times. CDR3 loop: CASSYPGVGGSQTEAFF. The CDR3 DNA reads TGTGCCAGCAGTTACCCGGGGGTGGGGGGCAGTCAGACTGAAGCTTTCTTT. The genes are TRBV6-5 and TRBJ1-1; D may be TRBD1 (6 bases). Trimming shortened V by 2 bases and J by 5 bases, and 21 bases separated the two germline ends. CDR1 and CDR2 (germline): MNHEY, SVGAGI. The CDR3 spans 17 residues.

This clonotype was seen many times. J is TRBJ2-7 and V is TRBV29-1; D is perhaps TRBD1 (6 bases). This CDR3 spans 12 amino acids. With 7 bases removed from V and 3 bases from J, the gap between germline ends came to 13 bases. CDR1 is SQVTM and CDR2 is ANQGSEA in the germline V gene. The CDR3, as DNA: TGCAGCGCAGCTAGGGACAACTACGAGCAGTACTTC. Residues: CSAARDNYEQYF.

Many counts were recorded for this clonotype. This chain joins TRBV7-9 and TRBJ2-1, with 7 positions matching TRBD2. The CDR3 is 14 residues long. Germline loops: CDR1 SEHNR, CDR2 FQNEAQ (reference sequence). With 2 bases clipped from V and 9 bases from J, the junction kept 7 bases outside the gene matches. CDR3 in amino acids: CASSLSGRSGEQFF. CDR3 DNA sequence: TGTGCCAGCAGCTTATCCGGGAGGTCGGGTGAGCAGTTCTTC.

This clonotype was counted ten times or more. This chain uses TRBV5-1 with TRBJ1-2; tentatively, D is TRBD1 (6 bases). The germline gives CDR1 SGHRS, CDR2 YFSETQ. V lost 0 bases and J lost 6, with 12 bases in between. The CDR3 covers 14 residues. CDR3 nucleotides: TGCGCCAGCAGCTTGGAGCCAGGGGCAAATGGCTACACCTTC. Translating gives CASSLEPGANGYTF.

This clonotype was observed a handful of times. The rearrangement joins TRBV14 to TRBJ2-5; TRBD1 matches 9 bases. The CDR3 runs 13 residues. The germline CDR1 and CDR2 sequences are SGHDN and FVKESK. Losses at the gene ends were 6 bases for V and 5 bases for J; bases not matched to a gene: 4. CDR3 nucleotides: TGTGCCAGCAGGAGGACAGGGGCGGAGACCCAGTACTTC. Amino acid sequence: CASRRTGAETQYF. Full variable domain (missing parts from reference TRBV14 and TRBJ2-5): EAGVTQFPSHSVIEKGQTVTLRCDPISGHDNLYWYRRVMGKEIKFLLHFVKESKQDESGMPNNRFLAERTGGTYSTLKVQPAELEDSGVYFCASRRTGAETQYFGPGTRLLVL.

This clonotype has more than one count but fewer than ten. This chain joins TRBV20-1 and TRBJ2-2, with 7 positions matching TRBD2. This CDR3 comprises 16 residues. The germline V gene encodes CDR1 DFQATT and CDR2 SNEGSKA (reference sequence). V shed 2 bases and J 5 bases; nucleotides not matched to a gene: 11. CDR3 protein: CSARNPLAVGTGELFF. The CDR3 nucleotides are TGCAGTGCTAGAAACCCCCTAGCGGTAGGGACCGGGGAGCTGTTTTTT.

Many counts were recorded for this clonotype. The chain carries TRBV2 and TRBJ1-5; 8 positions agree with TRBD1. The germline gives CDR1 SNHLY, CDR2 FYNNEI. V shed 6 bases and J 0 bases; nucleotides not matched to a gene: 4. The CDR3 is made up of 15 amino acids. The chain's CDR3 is CASSGQGNSNQPQHF. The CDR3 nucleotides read TGTGCCAGCAGCGGACAGGGAAATAGCAATCAGCCCCAGCATTTT.

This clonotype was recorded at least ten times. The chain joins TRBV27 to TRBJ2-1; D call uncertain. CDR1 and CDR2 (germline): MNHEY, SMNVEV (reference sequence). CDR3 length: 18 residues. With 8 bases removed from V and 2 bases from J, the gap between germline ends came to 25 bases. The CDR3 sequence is CASQYRGKVSMPYNEQFF. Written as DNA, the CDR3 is TGTGCCAGCCAATACAGAGGAAAGGTTTCGATGCCCTACAATGAGCAGTTCTTC.

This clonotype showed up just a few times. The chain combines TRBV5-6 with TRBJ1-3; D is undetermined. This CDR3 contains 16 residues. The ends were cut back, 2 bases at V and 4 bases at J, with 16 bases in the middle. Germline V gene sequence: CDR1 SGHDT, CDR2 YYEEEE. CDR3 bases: TGTGCCAGCAGCTTCGGTCTGTTTGGTTCGGGAAACACCATATATTTT. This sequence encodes CASSFGLFGSGNTIYF.

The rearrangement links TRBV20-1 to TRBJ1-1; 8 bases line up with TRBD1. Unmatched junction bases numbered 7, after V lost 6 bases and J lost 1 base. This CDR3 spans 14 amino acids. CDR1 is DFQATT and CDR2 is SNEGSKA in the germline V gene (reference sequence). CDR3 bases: TGCAGTGCACCGACAGGGGACGGGAACACTGAAGCTTTCTTT. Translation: CSAPTGDGNTEAFF.

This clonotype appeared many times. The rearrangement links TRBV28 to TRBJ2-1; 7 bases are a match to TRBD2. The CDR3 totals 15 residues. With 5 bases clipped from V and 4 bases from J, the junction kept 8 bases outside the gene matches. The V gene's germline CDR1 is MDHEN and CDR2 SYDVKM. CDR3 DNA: TGTGCCAGCAGTCCCCCGATGCGGGAGTACAATGAGCAGTTCTTC. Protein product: CASSPPMREYNEQFF.

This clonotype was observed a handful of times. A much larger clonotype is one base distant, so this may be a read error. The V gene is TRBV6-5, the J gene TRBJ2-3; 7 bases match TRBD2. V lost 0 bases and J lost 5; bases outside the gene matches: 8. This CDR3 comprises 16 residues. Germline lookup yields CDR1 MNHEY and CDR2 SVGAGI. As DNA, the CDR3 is TGTGCCAGCAGTTACTCGCTAGCGGACCCCATAGATACGCAGTATTTT. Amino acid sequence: CASSYSLADPIDTQYF.

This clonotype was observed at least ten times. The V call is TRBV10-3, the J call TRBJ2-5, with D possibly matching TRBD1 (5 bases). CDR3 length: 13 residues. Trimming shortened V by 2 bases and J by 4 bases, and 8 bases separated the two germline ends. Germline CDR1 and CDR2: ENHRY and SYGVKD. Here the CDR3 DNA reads TGTGCCATCAGTGAGATAAGGGGAGAGACCCAGTACTTC. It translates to CAISEIRGETQYF.